The 7 T cell receptor beta chains below come from one sample, sequenced in a study of cytomegalovirus exposure and HLA in healthy donors. The PCR had 60 Vbeta and 13 Jbeta primers. Sequenced by immunoSEQ multiplex PCR; TCRdb stores in-frame clones only, minus some. This sample carries 85,000 to 100,000 clones, about 80% of them seen once, and the ten largest clones take approximately 7.9%. Sample: PBMCs. These receptors were collected from a man aged 25-45 years in good health and CMV-seronegative.

The genes are TRBV7-6 and TRBJ2-2; 10 bases line up with TRBD2. Germline V gene data show CDR1 as SGHVS and CDR2 as FNYEAQ. The CDR3 is made up of 16 amino acids. V dropped 1 base and J dropped 6; count of bases not matched to a gene: 5. CDR3 loop: CASSLVTSGTAGELFF. The DNA of the CDR3 is TGTGCCAGCAGCTTAGTTACTAGCGGGACGGCCGGGGAGCTGTTTTTT.

In its sample, this clone was seen once. CDR3 sequence: CASSSRFSEQYF. Written as DNA, the CDR3 is TGTGCCAGCAGTTCTAGGTTTTCCGAGCAGTACTTC. V is TRBV27 and J is TRBJ2-7; no clear D gene. This CDR3 has 12 residues. V dropped 4 bases and J dropped 6 bases, with 10 bases sitting between them. In germline, CDR1 is MNHEY, CDR2 SMNVEV (reference sequence).

V and J are TRBV5-1 and TRBJ1-4, with TRBD1 matching over 7 bases. Germline V gives CDR1 SGHRS, CDR2 YFSETQ. The CDR3 consists of 14 residues. The V segment lost 1 base and the J segment 8 bases; nucleotides outside the gene matches: 5. The CDR3 loop is CASSLNTGEEKLFF. The CDR3 DNA is TGCGCCAGCAGCTTGAATACAGGGGAAGAAAAACTGTTTTTT. Variable domain in full (rest from reference TRBV5-1 and TRBJ1-4): KAGVTQTPRYLIKTRGQQVTLSCSPISGHRSVSWYQQTPGQGLQFLFEYFSETQRNKGNFPGRFSGRQFSNSRSEMNVSTLELGDSALYLCASSLNTGEEKLFFGSGTQLSVL.

This clone was seen a handful of times. The rearrangement links TRBV6-1 to TRBJ2-1, with 14 bases identical to TRBD2. The CDR3 totals 15 residues. J gave up 10 bases and V 1 base, and 3 bases lay outside the gene matches. Germline CDR1 reads MNHNS; CDR2 reads SASEGT. The CDR3 protein is CASSEGTSGGQEQFF. The CDR3 DNA follows: TGTGCCAGCAGTGAAGGGACTAGCGGGGGGCAAGAGCAGTTCTTC.

The rearrangement links TRBV7-2 to TRBJ1-1, with 9 bases fitting TRBD1. This CDR3 spans 16 amino acids. Germline lookup yields CDR1 SGHTA and CDR2 FQGNSA. V lost 4 bases to trimming and J lost 4 bases; unmatched junction nucleotides: 10. CDR3 coding DNA: TGTGCCAGCAGCTCCTGGCGGGAGACAGGGGGCACTGAAGCTTTCTTT. Translating gives CASSSWRETGGTEAFF. The entire variable domain, with the rest obtained from reference TRBV7-2 and TRBJ1-1, is as follows: GAGVSQSPSNKVTEKGKDVELRCDPISGHTALYWYRQSLGQGLEFLIYFQGNSAPDKSGLPSDRFSAERTGGSVSTLTIQRTQQEDSAVYLCASSSWRETGGTEAFFGQGTRLTVV.

The rearrangement uses TRBV7-2 and TRBJ2-7, with unresolved D. The length of the CDR3 is 11 residues. V lost 5 bases, J lost 2 bases, and 4 bases lay in between. Germline CDR1 is SGHTA and CDR2 is FQGNSA. The CDR3 region has the DNA TGTGCCAGCAGCCTAACCTACGAGCAGTACTTC. Translated, it gives CASSLTYEQYF.

This rearrangement joins TRBV19 to TRBJ2-2; maybe TRBD1 (8 bases). CDR1 LNHDA and CDR2 SQIVND come from the germline V gene (reference sequence). The CDR3 is 16 amino acids. Trimming cost V 7 bases and J 3 bases, with 18 bases left between them. The CDR3 DNA is TGTGCCAGTACCAAAGGACAGGGAGGGGACACCGGGGAGCTGTTTTTT. Residues: CASTKGQGGDTGELFF.